Sequencing of this T cell receptor (beta chain) was carried out in a study of OX40 agonist ivuxolimab in advanced cancers. Study-wide context: Ivuxolimab was a fully human IgG2 agonistic monoclonal antibody targeting the costimulatory receptor OX40 (CD134). Patients were allowed to have had prior anti-PD-1, anti-PD-L1 or anti-CTLA-4 therapy, and 30% to 40% of the dose-escalation patients had been treated with checkpoint inhibitors. A male proportion of under 85% and a mean age of approximately 60 years, ranging from roughly 23 to 80, were recorded for the dose-escalation cohort. Of the approximately 50 dose-escalation patients, hepatocellular carcinoma was present in about 19, melanoma in around 15, renal cell carcinoma in 9 and head and neck cancer in 9. Intravenous ivuxolimab was administered to patients every 2 weeks at six dose levels: 0.01, 0.1, 0.3, 1.5, 3 and 10 mg/kg. Peripheral TCRbeta sequencing aimed to test whether ivuxolimab altered TCR sequence diversity and caused clonal T-cell expansion. The paper covers the monotherapy dose-escalation part of the phase I ivuxolimab trial, which included N ≈ 54 patients. Partial responses were achieved by three dose-escalation patients, of whom one had hepatocellular carcinoma and two had cutaneous melanoma. The research as a whole found: At doses of 0.1 to 3.0 mg/kg, clonal expansion of both CD4+ and CD8+ blood T cells was observed from baseline to week 6. In the 0.1-3.0 mg/kg groups, partial responders had among the lowest normalized peripheral clonal expansion, particularly in CD8+ T cells. After ivuxolimab, expanded clones were on average more numerous among CD8+ T cells than among CD4+ T cells. The antigen specificity of the clonally expanded peripheral T cells was not determined. Low levels of normalized T-cell clonal expansion were also seen in some patients who did not respond.

Genomic DNA was isolated from the sorted cells so that the TCRbeta CDR3 region could be sequenced. TCRbeta CDR3 regions were sequenced using the immunoSEQ Assay. In its TCRdb copy, this immuneACCESS table keeps in-frame sequences only and misses some clones. Where compared with another copy, unresolved V genes explain less than half of these, and the others have no known cause. The sample contains roughly 20,000 clones, around 79% of them found a single time. The ten biggest clones cover about 33% of the sample. The trial excluded patients who had a history of autoimmune disease or were on systemic immunosuppression. Peripheral blood for TCR sequencing was collected from all dose cohorts at baseline, on cycle 4 day 1, and on cycle 7 day 1. Samples were obtained from an open-label, multicenter, first-in-human phase I dose-escalation trial of ivuxolimab. The trial enrolled adults with locally advanced or metastatic head and neck squamous cell, hepatocellular, melanoma or renal cell carcinoma. Before TCR sequencing, CD4+ and CD8+ T cells were separately sorted from peripheral blood.

This clone was observed a handful of times. Its cognate antigen has yet to be identified. Base qualities are missing; no much larger clone stands one base away. Based on the germline V gene (reference sequence), the CDR1 and CDR2 sequences are MNHEY and SMNVEV. From V the trimming removes 8 bases and from J it removes 2 bases, while the gene matches leave 5 bases of the junction unaccounted for. The CDR3 has 13 amino acids, counting the end cysteine and phenylalanine. The DNA shown is the 39-base CDR3, in frame from base 1. The sequence derives from an adult with an advanced solid tumor such as melanoma, head and neck, liver or kidney cancer. Sequencing used CD4+ or CD8+ T cells sorted from blood, obtained in a trial of the OX40 agonist ivuxolimab. The rearranged chain carries TRBV27 and TRBJ2-7, with 8 bases matching TRBD2. The CDR3 region: CASSREGPYEQYF. The DNA sequence follows: TGTGCCAGCTCCCGGGAGGGCCCCTACGAGCAGTACTTC.